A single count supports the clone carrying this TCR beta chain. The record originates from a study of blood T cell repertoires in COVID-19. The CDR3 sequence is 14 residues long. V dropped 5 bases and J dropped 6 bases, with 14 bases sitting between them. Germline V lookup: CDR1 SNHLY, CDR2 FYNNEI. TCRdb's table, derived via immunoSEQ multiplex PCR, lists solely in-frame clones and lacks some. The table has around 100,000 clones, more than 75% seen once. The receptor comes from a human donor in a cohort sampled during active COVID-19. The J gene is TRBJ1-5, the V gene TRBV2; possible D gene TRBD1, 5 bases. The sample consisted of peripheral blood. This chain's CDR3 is CASSPGHSGQPQHF. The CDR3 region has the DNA TGTGCCAGCAGTCCCGGACATAGCGGTCAGCCCCAGCATTTT. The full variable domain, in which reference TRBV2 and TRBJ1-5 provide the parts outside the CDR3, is EPEVTQTPSHQVTQMGQEVILRCVPISNHLYFYWYRQILGQKVEFLVSFYNNEISEKSEIFDDQFSVERPDGSNFTLKIRSTKLEDSAMYFCASSPGHSGQPQHFGDGTRLSIL.